This T cell receptor (beta chain) was sequenced during a study of blood T cell repertoires in COVID-19. Assay used: immunoSEQ multiplex PCR; TCRdb lists only in-frame clones, some missing. Among 400,000 to 450,000 clones listed, around 89% were seen once. The V and J ends lost 2 bases and 5 bases respectively, with 10 bases between them. The CDR3 has 12 residues. CDR1 is GTSNPN and CDR2 is SVGIG in the germline V gene (reference sequence). Sequencing used peripheral blood. The sequence was obtained from a woman in her thirties or forties with COVID-19, enrolled during active disease. This chain connects TRBV30 to TRBJ2-7; unclear D gene. CDR3 DNA: TGTGCCTGGAGTAACTTACTAAACGAGCAGTACTTC. Its protein product is CAWSNLLNEQYF.